This T cell receptor beta chain was recovered during a study of control samples from healthy donors and cancer patients. Produced via immunoSEQ multiplex PCR; TCRdb's table is partial and in-frame only. The sample shows 170,000 or so clones, around 96% of them seen only once. This clone has a single count. Germline CDR1 is MNHEY and CDR2 is SVGEGT. V dropped 2 bases and J dropped 5; count of bases not matched to a gene: 8. This CDR3 has 15 amino acids. The genes are TRBV6-2 or TRBV6-3 and TRBJ2-5; 7 positions match TRBD1. This receptor was identified in a woman aged 40 to 50 in good health. Sequencing used blood. The CDR3: CASSYETTGVETQYF. The CDR3, as DNA: TGTGCCAGCAGTTACGAAACTACAGGGGTCGAGACCCAGTACTTC.